Presented here are 21 T cell receptor beta chains from one specimen sequenced in a study of blood T cells in healthy people across ages. A sample-barcoded 5' primer and a J-beta primer mix were used in a second PCR of about 7 to 11 cycles. TCRdb analysed the 5' RACE reads with MiXCR anew, one entry per CDR3 protein. The table includes over 950,000 distinct CDR3 sequences, under 40% detected once. Specimen: blood. These receptors were collected from a man younger than 35 in good health.

This rearrangement joins TRBV20-1 to TRBJ1-5, with a possible D match to TRBD1 (6 bases). The CDR3 length is 18 residues. V shed 5 bases and J shed 6 bases, with 29 bases lying between them. Germline V gene sequence: CDR1 DFQATT, CDR2 SNEGSKA (reference sequence). As DNA, the CDR3 is TGCAGTGCTCCCATGACAGGAGCCACAAGGAACTCGGGTCAGCCCCAGCATTTT. It codes for CSAPMTGATRNSGQPQHF.

This clonotype was recorded a few times. This chain links TRBV2 with TRBJ1-1; D ambiguous. This CDR3 spans 14 amino acids. With 8 bases removed from V and 1 base from J, the gap between germline ends came to 14 bases. In germline, CDR1 is SNHLY, CDR2 FYNNEI. CDR3 nucleotide sequence: TGTGCCAGCCAATACCAAACAGCGAACACTGAAGCTTTCTTT. It yields the protein CASQYQTANTEAFF.

Points on this clonotype: Compared with germline, one end of the junction differs, possibly owing to a read error. J is TRBJ1-6 and V is TRBV6-2 or TRBV6-3; D is ambiguous. Per germline, CDR1 MNHEY and CDR2 SVGEGT. CDR3 length equals 14 residues. The CDR3 protein is CASSFGPPGSPLYF. The CDR3 DNA reads as TGTGCCAGCAGCTTCGGACCCCCGGGGTCACCCCTCTACTTT.

This chain uses TRBV7-9 with TRBJ2-1, with 9 bases aligning to TRBD2. Trimming cost V 1 base and J 3 bases; bases outside gene matches: 4. This CDR3 has 16 amino acids. The germline gives CDR1 SEHNR, CDR2 FQNEAQ (reference sequence). As DNA, the CDR3 is TGTGCCAGCAGCTTAGATGGGACTAGCCTCTACAATGAGCAGTTCTTC. Amino acid sequence: CASSLDGTSLYNEQFF.

This clonotype was counted a few times. The chain is built from TRBV20-1 and TRBJ2-3; the match to TRBD2 covers 9 bases. The V gene's germline CDR1 is DFQATT and CDR2 SNEGSKA (reference sequence). This CDR3 has 16 residues. V shed 5 bases and J 0 bases; nucleotides not matched to a gene: 9. The CDR3 reads CSALSLAGGSTDTQYF. CDR3 in DNA: TGCAGTGCTTTATCACTAGCGGGTGGCAGCACAGATACGCAGTATTTT.

The chain couples TRBV25-1 to TRBJ1-2, with 9 bases lining up with TRBD1. Trimming cost V 0 bases and J 4 bases; bases outside gene matches: 3. This CDR3 comprises 15 residues. CDR1 is MGHDK and CDR2 is SYGVNS in the germline V gene. This CDR3 is CASSEYDRGFYGYTF. The CDR3 DNA sequence: TGTGCCAGCAGTGAATACGACAGGGGGTTCTATGGCTACACCTTC.

The genes are TRBV6-1 and TRBJ2-5, with D hard to call. This CDR3 has 13 amino acids. Trimming took off 1 base at V and 1 base at J, with 4 bases between the two ends. CDR1 is MNHNS, CDR2 SASEGT, per germline. The CDR3 sequence: CASSEVRQETQYF. In DNA, the CDR3 is TGTGCCAGCAGTGAAGTGCGCCAAGAGACCCAGTACTTC.

CDR3 sequence (DNA): TGTGCCAGCAGTTTCCCAGACAGGATAACCGGGGAGCTGTTTTTT. Encoded protein: CASSFPDRITGELFF. The chain employs TRBV6-2 or TRBV6-3 and TRBJ2-2; D possibly corresponds to TRBD1 (6 bases). The CDR3 length is 15 residues. Trimming left V 4 bases short and J 5 bases short, with 14 bases between. Germline CDR1 reads MNHEY; CDR2 reads SVGEGT.

This clonotype was counted at least ten times. The chain employs TRBV29-1 and TRBJ2-7; D gene uncertain. The CDR3 has 13 amino acids. Deletions cut 5 bases from V and 5 bases from J, with 16 bases between. The germline V gene encodes CDR1 SQVTM and CDR2 ANQGSEA. Here the CDR3 DNA reads TGCAGCGTTTTGGGTCCCCTCGGAGACGAGCAGTACTTC. Amino acid sequence: CSVLGPLGDEQYF.

The chain carries TRBV3-1 and TRBJ2-1; 7 nucleotides align to TRBD2. The CDR3 contains 13 residues. V lost 6 bases, J lost 10 bases, and 9 bases stayed unmatched. Germline values: CDR1 LGHDT, CDR2 YNNKEL (reference sequence). The CDR3 DNA sequence: TGTGCCAGCAGTCCCAGTGGAGCGGGGGAGCAGTTCTTC. This encodes CASSPSGAGEQFF.

The table lists this clonotype with a few counts. The chain employs TRBV2 and TRBJ2-3; 8 positions match TRBD2. The V gene end was trimmed by 1 base and the J gene end by 6 bases; junction bases not matched to a gene: 9. The CDR3 has 16 residues. Germline CDR1 SNHLY, CDR2 FYNNEI. DNA of the CDR3: TGTGCCAGCAGTGAAGGAGGAGCGGGGGAGTCGGATACGCAGTATTTT. Translation gives CASSEGGAGESDTQYF.

This chain joins TRBV9 and TRBJ2-7; the D gene is possibly TRBD2 (5 bases). CDR1 and CDR2 from the germline V gene are SGDLS and YYNGEE. The CDR3 consists of 17 residues. Trimming removed 4 bases at V and 7 bases at J, with 27 bases between. The CDR3 loop is CASSPRPSGNSYNEQYF. The CDR3 DNA follows: TGTGCCAGCAGCCCCAGACCCAGCGGAAACTCCTACAATGAGCAGTACTTC.

This clonotype was seen only a few times. V gene TRBV24-1 combines with J gene TRBJ2-2, with D hard to call. The CDR3 totals 13 residues. V dropped 4 bases and J dropped 6 bases, with 8 bases sitting between them. Germline CDR1 reads KGHDR; CDR2 reads SFDVKD. CDR3 amino acids: CATSDRRPGELFF. CDR3 nucleotide sequence: TGTGCCACCAGTGACAGGAGACCCGGGGAGCTGTTTTTT.

This clonotype was seen a handful of times. The rearrangement links TRBV7-2 to TRBJ2-5; no clear D. The CDR3 is 14 residues long. Germline loops: CDR1 SGHTA, CDR2 FQGNSA. Trimming stripped 5 bases from V and 5 bases from J, with 15 bases between. The CDR3 is CASSISGRAETQYF. The CDR3 coding sequence is TGTGCCAGCAGCATTTCTGGTCGGGCTGAGACCCAGTACTTC.

The chain uses TRBV6-6 and TRBJ2-2; D gene unclear. This CDR3 has 14 residues. CDR1 MNHNY and CDR2 SVGAGI come from the germline V gene (reference sequence). The germline V and J ends were trimmed by 6 bases and 1 base, with 9 bases remaining between them. The CDR3 reads CASRRPGNTGELFF. The DNA of the CDR3 is TGTGCCAGCAGGCGACCAGGGAACACCGGGGAGCTGTTTTTT.

The genes are TRBV12-5 and TRBJ1-4; D gene uncertain. The CDR3 contains 14 residues. The V end lost 0 bases, the J end lost 7 bases, and 9 bases lay between the germline ends. Germline values: CDR1 LGHNT, CDR2 FRNRAP. CDR3 sequence: CASGLVRSGEKLFF. CDR3 DNA sequence: TGTGCTAGTGGTTTGGTACGTTCGGGTGAAAAACTGTTTTTT.

This clonotype has at least ten counts. The rearrangement uses TRBV20-1 and TRBJ2-5, with D perhaps matching TRBD1 (5 bases). From germline, CDR1 is DFQATT and CDR2 SNEGSKA (reference sequence). V lost 1 base and J lost 5, with 8 bases in between. The CDR3 length is 12 residues. The CDR3 region is CSARGDSETQYF. The CDR3 DNA reads as TGCAGTGCTAGAGGCGACAGTGAGACCCAGTACTTC.

In its sample, this clonotype was seen a few times. The chain combines TRBV3-1 with TRBJ1-1, with D unresolved. This CDR3 contains 14 residues. Germline CDR1 LGHDT, CDR2 YNNKEL (reference sequence). V shed 7 bases and J shed 2 bases, with 14 bases lying between them. The CDR3 protein is CASTSVELNTEAFF. Here the CDR3 DNA reads TGTGCCAGCACCTCAGTCGAACTAAACACTGAAGCTTTCTTT.

The V and J genes are TRBV5-1 and TRBJ2-7; TRBD2 matches at 12 bases. CDR1 and CDR2 (germline): SGHRS, YFSETQ. CDR3 size: 18 residues. Germline trimming cut 1 base from V and 3 bases from J; bases unmatched to any gene: 11. The CDR3 nucleotides read TGCGCCAGCAGCTTGATGACTAGCGGGGGACCTAAAAACTACGAGCAGTACTTC. This sequence encodes CASSLMTSGGPKNYEQYF.

The chain employs TRBV11-2 and TRBJ2-1; D gene uncertain. This CDR3 region has 14 residues. With 0 bases removed from V and 7 bases from J, the gap between germline ends came to 10 bases. The germline gives CDR1 SGHAT, CDR2 FQNNGV. CDR3 coding DNA: TGTGCCAGCAGCTTAGAAGGGCCGACGAATGAGCAGTTCTTC. Amino acids: CASSLEGPTNEQFF.

This clonotype turned up a few times. J is TRBJ1-1 and V is TRBV10-3; 7 positions agree with TRBD1. The CDR3 length is 15 residues. Germline CDR1 reads ENHRY; CDR2 reads SYGVKD. J gave up 1 base and V 6 bases, and 8 bases lay outside the gene matches. CDR3 sequence (DNA): TGTGCCATCAGGAATACCGGGACAGCGAACACTGAAGCTTTCTTT. Protein product: CAIRNTGTANTEAFF.